Here is one TCR beta chain with its context. CDR1 SNHLY and CDR2 FYNNEI come from the germline V gene. This CDR3 has 15 residues. The germline V and J ends were trimmed by 6 bases and 9 bases, with 18 bases remaining between them. This sample is drawn from a study of control samples from healthy donors and cancer patients. TCRdb's copy holds only in-frame clones and misses some; the assay was immunoSEQ multiplex PCR. The sample yields around 110,000 clones, 88% seen once. The V call is TRBV2, the J call TRBJ1-6; D may be TRBD1 (6 bases). Material for sequencing was blood. The receptor was isolated from a woman in her 70s in good health. The CDR3 is CASRATGTGGSPLHF. The CDR3 nucleotides are TGTGCCAGCAGGGCAACAGGGACGGGGGGTTCACCCCTCCACTTT.